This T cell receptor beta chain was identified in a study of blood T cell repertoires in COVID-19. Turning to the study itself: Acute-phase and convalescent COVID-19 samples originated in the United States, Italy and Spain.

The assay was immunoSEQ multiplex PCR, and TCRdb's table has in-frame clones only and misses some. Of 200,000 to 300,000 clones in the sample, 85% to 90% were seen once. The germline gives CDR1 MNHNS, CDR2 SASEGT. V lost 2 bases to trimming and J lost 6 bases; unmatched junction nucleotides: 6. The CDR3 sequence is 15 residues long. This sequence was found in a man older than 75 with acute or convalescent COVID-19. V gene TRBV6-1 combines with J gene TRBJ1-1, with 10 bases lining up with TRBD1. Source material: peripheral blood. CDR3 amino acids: CASSERRQGAPEAFF. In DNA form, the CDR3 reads TGTGCCAGCAGTGAACGTAGACAGGGGGCTCCTGAAGCTTTCTTT.